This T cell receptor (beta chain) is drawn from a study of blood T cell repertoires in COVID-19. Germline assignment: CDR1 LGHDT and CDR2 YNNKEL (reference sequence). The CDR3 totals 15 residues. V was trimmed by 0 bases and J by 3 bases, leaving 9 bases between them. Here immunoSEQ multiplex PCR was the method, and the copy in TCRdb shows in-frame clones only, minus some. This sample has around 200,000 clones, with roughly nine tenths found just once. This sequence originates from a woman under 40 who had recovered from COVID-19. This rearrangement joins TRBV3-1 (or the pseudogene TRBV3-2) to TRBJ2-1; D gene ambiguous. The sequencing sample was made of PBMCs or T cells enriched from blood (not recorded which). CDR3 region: CASSQERRNYNEQFF. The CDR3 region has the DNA TGTGCCAGCAGCCAAGAGAGGAGAAACTACAATGAGCAGTTCTTC.